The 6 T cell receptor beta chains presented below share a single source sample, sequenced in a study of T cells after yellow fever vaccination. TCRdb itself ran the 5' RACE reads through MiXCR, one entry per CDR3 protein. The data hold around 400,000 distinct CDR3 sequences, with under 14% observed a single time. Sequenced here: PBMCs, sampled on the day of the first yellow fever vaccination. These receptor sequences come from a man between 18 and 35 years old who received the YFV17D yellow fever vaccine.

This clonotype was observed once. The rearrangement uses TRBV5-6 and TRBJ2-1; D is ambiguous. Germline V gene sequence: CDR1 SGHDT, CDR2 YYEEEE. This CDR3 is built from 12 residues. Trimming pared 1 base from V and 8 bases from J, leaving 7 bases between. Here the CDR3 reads CASSLYKDEQFF. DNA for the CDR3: TGTGCCAGCAGCTTGTATAAAGATGAGCAGTTCTTC.

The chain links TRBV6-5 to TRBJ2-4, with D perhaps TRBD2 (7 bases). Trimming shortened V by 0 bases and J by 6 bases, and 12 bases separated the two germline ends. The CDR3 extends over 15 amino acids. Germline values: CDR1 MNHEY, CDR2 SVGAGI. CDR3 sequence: CASSYSDSGINIQYF. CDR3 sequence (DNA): TGTGCCAGCAGTTACTCGGACAGCGGGATAAACATTCAGTACTTC.

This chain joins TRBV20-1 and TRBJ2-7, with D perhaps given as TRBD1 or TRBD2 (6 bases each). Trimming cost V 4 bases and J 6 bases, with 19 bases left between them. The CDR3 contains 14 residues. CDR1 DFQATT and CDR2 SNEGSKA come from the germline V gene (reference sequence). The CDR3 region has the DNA TGCAGTGCTAAAAGCCCCAACAGGGACTCCGAGCAGTACTTC. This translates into CSAKSPNRDSEQYF.

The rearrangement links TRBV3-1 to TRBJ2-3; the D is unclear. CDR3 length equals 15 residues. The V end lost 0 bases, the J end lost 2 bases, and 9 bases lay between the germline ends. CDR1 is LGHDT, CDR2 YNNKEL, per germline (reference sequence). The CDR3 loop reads CASSQDAAYTDTQYF. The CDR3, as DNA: TGTGCCAGCAGCCAAGATGCGGCCTACACAGATACGCAGTATTTT.

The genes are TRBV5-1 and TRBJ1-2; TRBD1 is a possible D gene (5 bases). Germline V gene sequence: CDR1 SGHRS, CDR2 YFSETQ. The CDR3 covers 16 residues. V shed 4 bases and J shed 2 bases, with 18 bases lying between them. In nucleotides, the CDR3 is TGCGCCAGCAGCAAGGACACCCGCCGGTTAAACTATGGCTACACCTTC. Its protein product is CASSKDTRRLNYGYTF.

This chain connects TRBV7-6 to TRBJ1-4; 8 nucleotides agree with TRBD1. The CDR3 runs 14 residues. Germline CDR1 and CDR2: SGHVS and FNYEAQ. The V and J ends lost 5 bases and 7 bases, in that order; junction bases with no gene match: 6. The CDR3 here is CASSVDRGFEKLFF. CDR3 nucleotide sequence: TGTGCCAGCAGCGTAGACAGGGGTTTTGAAAAACTGTTTTTT. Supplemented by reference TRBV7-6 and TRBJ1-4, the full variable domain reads GAGVSQSPRYKVTKRGQDVALRCDPISGHVSLYWYRQALGQGPEFLTYFNYEAQQDKSGLPNDRFSAERPEGSISTLTIQRTEQRDSAMYRCASSVDRGFEKLFFGSGTQLSVL.